These T cell receptor beta chains were read from a single sample in a study of blood T cells in healthy people across ages. TCRdb reprocessed the 5' RACE reads with MiXCR, giving one entry per CDR3 protein. The data show about 1.4 million distinct CDR3 sequences, around 59% seen once. The sequenced sample was blood. These TCRs come from a man aged 18 to 29 in good health. Both conserved end residues are part of each CDR3. Each record gives: D gene, J gene, CDR3 length, V gene, clone size, CDR3 protein, CDR3 DNA. A D gene is named only where the DNA matches it firmly. The size of a clone is reported for some rows only, either as once, few or many, or as a class for expanded clones.

D gene: .
J gene: TRBJ2-1
CDR3 length: 15
V gene: TRBV7-9
clone size: .
CDR3 protein: CASSPLNDFYNEQFF
CDR3 DNA: TGTGCCAGCAGCCCTTTAAACGACTTTTACAATGAGCAGTTCTTC

D gene: TRBD2
J gene: TRBJ2-7
CDR3 length: 17
V gene: TRBV4-2
clone size: .
CDR3 protein: CASSSPSGRISYNEQYF
CDR3 DNA: TGTGCCAGCAGCTCGCCTAGCGGGAGGATCTCCTACAATGAGCAGTACTTC

D gene: .
J gene: TRBJ1-2
CDR3 length: 16
V gene: TRBV29-1
clone size: .
CDR3 protein: CSVESLRTDANYGYTF
CDR3 DNA: TGCAGCGTTGAGTCGCTTCGGACAGACGCTAACTATGGCTACACCTTC

D gene: .
J gene: TRBJ2-3
CDR3 length: 10
V gene: TRBV29-1
clone size: .
CDR3 protein: CSGLTDTQYF
CDR3 DNA: TGCAGCGGACTCACAGATACGCAGTATTTT

D gene: TRBD1
J gene: TRBJ2-3
CDR3 length: 16
V gene: TRBV7-2
clone size: .
CDR3 protein: CASSLSGTVTSDTQYF
CDR3 DNA: TGTGCCAGCAGCTTGTCCGGGACAGTCACTTCAGATACGCAGTATTTT

D gene: .
J gene: TRBJ2-7
CDR3 length: 14
V gene: TRBV4-1
clone size: .
CDR3 protein: CASSQDPGTSEQYF
CDR3 DNA: TGCGCCAGCAGCCAAGACCCAGGGACATCCGAGCAGTACTTC

D gene: .
J gene: TRBJ2-3
CDR3 length: 17
V gene: TRBV4-1
clone size: .
CDR3 protein: CASSQSWGQGLADTQYF
CDR3 DNA: TGCGCCAGCAGCCAATCATGGGGGCAGGGTCTTGCCGATACGCAGTATTTT

D gene: TRBD2
J gene: TRBJ2-1
CDR3 length: 14
V gene: TRBV10-3
clone size: few
CDR3 protein: CAISEPAGANEQFF
CDR3 DNA: TGTGCCATCAGTGAGCCAGCGGGGGCAAATGAGCAGTTCTTC

D gene: TRBD1
J gene: TRBJ2-1
CDR3 length: 14
V gene: TRBV6-5
clone size: .
CDR3 protein: CASSPLDRDNEQFF
CDR3 DNA: TGTGCCAGCAGCCCCCTGGACAGGGACAATGAGCAGTTCTTC

D gene: .
J gene: TRBJ1-5
CDR3 length: 16
V gene: TRBV4-2
clone size: .
CDR3 protein: CASSQDVGASYQPQHF
CDR3 DNA: TGTGCCAGCAGCCAAGATGTCGGGGCGTCATATCAGCCCCAGCATTTT

D gene: TRBD2
J gene: TRBJ2-3
CDR3 length: 18
V gene: TRBV3-1
clone size: many
CDR3 protein: CASSQNSGRSLGTDTQYF
CDR3 DNA: TGTGCCAGCAGCCAGAATAGCGGGAGGTCCCTTGGCACAGATACGCAGTATTTT

D gene: .
J gene: TRBJ2-2
CDR3 length: 17
V gene: TRBV18
clone size: .
CDR3 protein: CASSPPAQGATTGELFF
CDR3 DNA: TGTGCCAGCTCACCACCGGCACAGGGCGCTACCACCGGGGAGCTGTTTTTT

D gene: .
J gene: TRBJ1-6
CDR3 length: 16
V gene: TRBV12-3/TRBV12-4
clone size: .
CDR3 protein: CASRSTTDTYNSPLHF
CDR3 DNA: TGTGCCAGCAGGTCGACGACCGATACCTATAATTCACCCCTCCACTTT

D gene: .
J gene: TRBJ1-6
CDR3 length: 14
V gene: TRBV12-3/TRBV12-4
clone size: .
CDR3 protein: CASSLDRRDSPLHF
CDR3 DNA: TGTGCCAGCAGCCTCGACAGGAGAGATTCACCCCTCCACTTT

D gene: .
J gene: TRBJ2-7
CDR3 length: 15
V gene: TRBV4-1
clone size: once
CDR3 protein: CASSQDGGDLYEQYF
CDR3 DNA: TGCGCCAGCAGCCAAGATGGGGGAGATCTATACGAGCAGTACTTC